Shown below are 20 T cell receptor beta chains from a single sample sequenced in a study of shared clonotypes between healthy human individuals (dated by TCRdb to about 2020). CD8 naive samples were obtained by positive selection for CCR7 among CD45RO-negative cells, yielding a CD45RA+CCR7+ population from which TemRA cells were excluded. Library preparation was by the immunoSEQ multiplex PCR assay. Sourced from immuneACCESS, this table was stored by TCRdb with only in-frame sequences that have V and J called. A share of the clones is absent; for the studies checked, an unresolved V gene accounts for under half, and the remainder has no known explanation. For this sample there are approximately 1.9 million clones; just over 90% appear just once. The ten most abundant clones make up over 1.5% of the sample. The specimen was naive CD8+ T cells from PBMCs. In the paper's terms, the cell subset or site label means: CD45RA+CCR7+. These receptors came from a man in his late teens or twenties in good health. Some clones in this sample may be carry-over from other donors' samples.

The chain recombines TRBV15 with TRBJ2-3; D possibly matches TRBD1 or TRBD2 (5 bases each). Trimming took 1 base from V and 1 from J, leaving 15 bases between them. Per germline, CDR1 LNHNV and CDR2 YYDKDF (reference sequence). The CDR3 is made up of 17 amino acids. The CDR3 DNA reads as TGTGCCACCAGCAGAGGGGTTCAGCAGGGAGGCACAGATACGCAGTATTTT. The encoded protein is CATSRGVQQGGTDTQYF.

The chain combines TRBV5-6 with TRBJ1-5; D uncertain. Germline loops: CDR1 SGHDT, CDR2 YYEEEE. V was cut by 3 bases and J by 2 bases, with 15 bases left in between. The CDR3 is 16 residues long. CDR3 nucleotide sequence: TGTGCCAGCAGCTCCGGCGGCCGGGGTGGCAATCAGCCCCAGCATTTT. Amino acids: CASSSGGRGGNQPQHF.

The chain uses TRBV9 and TRBJ2-7, with a weak D call TRBD1 (6 bases). This CDR3 spans 16 amino acids. V was clipped by 2 bases and J by 0 bases, with 15 bases between them. Germline assignment: CDR1 SGDLS and CDR2 YYNGEE. The CDR3 here is CASSVLIGDNSYEQYF. In DNA, the CDR3 is TGTGCCAGCAGCGTCCTAATAGGGGACAACTCCTACGAGCAGTACTTC.

The chain carries TRBV9 and TRBJ2-2; D remains unclear. This CDR3 is 14 amino acids long. Germline V gene data show CDR1 as SGDLS and CDR2 as YYNGEE. The germline V and J ends were trimmed by 2 bases and 6 bases, with 11 bases remaining between them. The CDR3 DNA reads TGTGCCAGCAGCGTTTCTTGGTTATCCGGGGAGCTGTTTTTT. Protein sequence: CASSVSWLSGELFF.

This chain links TRBV28 with TRBJ1-1; no clear D gene. The CDR3 is 13 residues long. Germline V gene lookup returns CDR1 MDHEN and CDR2 SYDVKM. The V gene lost 6 bases and the J gene lost 1 base, with 9 bases spanning the gap. The CDR3 is CASSTTKNTEAFF. CDR3 DNA sequence: TGTGCCAGCAGCACCACTAAGAACACTGAAGCTTTCTTT. Combining the CDR3 with reference TRBV28 and TRBJ1-1 gives the whole variable domain DVKVTQSSRYLVKRTGEKVFLECVQDMDHENMFWYRQDPGLGLRLIYFSYDVKMKEKGDIPEGYSVSREKKERFSLILESASTNQTSMYLCASSTTKNTEAFFGQGTRLTVV.

The CDR3 is CASSQVSREWQETQYF. In nucleotides, the CDR3 is TGCGCCAGCAGCCAAGTTTCTCGGGAGTGGCAAGAGACCCAGTACTTC. The J gene is TRBJ2-5, the V gene TRBV4-1, with a tentative D call TRBD2 (6 bases). The CDR3 runs 16 residues. The V gene lost 1 base and the J gene lost 2 bases, with 14 bases spanning the gap. CDR1 and CDR2 from the germline V gene are MGHRA and YSYEKL.

The rearrangement joins TRBV13 to TRBJ2-7, with D possibly being TRBD1 (6 bases). V lost 5 bases, J lost 6 bases, and 14 bases lay in between. CDR3 size: 13 residues. Germline V gene lookup returns CDR1 PRHDT and CDR2 FYEKMQ (reference sequence). The CDR3 nucleotides read TGTGCCAGCAGCCCCCGGACAGTGGCCGAGCAGTACTTC. This gives the protein CASSPRTVAEQYF. Based on the CDR3 plus reference TRBV13 and TRBJ2-7, the full variable domain is AAGVIQSPRHLIKEKRETATLKCYPIPRHDTVYWYQQGPGQDPQFLISFYEKMQSDKGSIPDRFSAQQFSDYHSELNMSSLELGDSALYFCASSPRTVAEQYFGPGTRLTVT.

The chain is built from TRBV6-1 and TRBJ1-2; D call uncertain. The ends were cut back, 8 bases at V and 8 bases at J, with 21 bases in the middle. The CDR3 is 14 residues long. The germline V gene encodes CDR1 MNHNS and CDR2 SASEGT. The CDR3 bases are TGTGCCAGCCACGATATTAAGAGGTCTTGGGGCTACACCTTC. Its translation is CASHDIKRSWGYTF.

V is TRBV27 and J is TRBJ1-1, with D maybe TRBD1 (6 bases). V was clipped by 3 bases and J by 6 bases, with 14 bases between them. This CDR3 spans 14 amino acids. Germline values: CDR1 MNHEY, CDR2 SMNVEV (reference sequence). CDR3 region: CASSLGGALAEAFF. The CDR3, as DNA: TGTGCCAGCAGTTTGGGGGGGGCCCTCGCTGAAGCTTTCTTT.

The chain employs TRBV6-5 and TRBJ2-3, with D unclear. The V end was cut by 6 bases, the J end by 6 bases, with 16 bases between. Germline loops: CDR1 MNHEY, CDR2 SVGAGI. The CDR3 covers 14 residues. The CDR3, as DNA: TGTGCCAGCAGCCAACGAAACAAGAGGGATACGCAGTATTTT. As protein: CASSQRNKRDTQYF.

This rearrangement joins TRBV13 to TRBJ1-2, with TRBD1 identical over 7 bases. Germline V gives CDR1 PRHDT, CDR2 FYEKMQ (reference sequence). This CDR3 contains 14 residues. V shed 1 base, J shed 5 bases, and the junction held 4 bases outside the gene matches. The CDR3 protein is CASSLEGARYGYTF. Here the CDR3 DNA reads TGTGCCAGCAGCTTAGAGGGGGCGCGGTATGGCTACACCTTC.

The rearrangement joins TRBV28 to TRBJ2-1; 8 nucleotides match TRBD2. CDR3 length: 14 amino acids. From germline, CDR1 is MDHEN and CDR2 SYDVKM. Trimming at V came to 5 bases and at J to 6 bases, leaving 6 bases not matched to a gene. This CDR3 reads CASSVSGRSNEQFF. The CDR3 DNA reads TGTGCCAGCAGTGTAAGCGGGAGAAGCAATGAGCAGTTCTTC.

The chain is built from TRBV30 and TRBJ1-2, with 10 bases that match TRBD1. CDR1 and CDR2 (germline): GTSNPN, SVGIG (reference sequence). The CDR3 is made up of 15 amino acids. Germline trimming cut 8 bases from V and 8 bases from J; bases unmatched to any gene: 17. In DNA form, the CDR3 reads TGTGCCCGAAAAGTTATTGACGGGACAGGGGTCGGCTACACCTTC. Protein: CARKVIDGTGVGYTF. Filled out from reference TRBV30 and TRBJ1-2, the complete variable domain reads SQTIHQWPATLVQPVGSPLSLECTVEGTSNPNLYWYRQAAGRGLQLLFYSVGIGQISSEVPQNLSASRPQDRQFILSSKKLLLSDSGFYLCARKVIDGTGVGYTFGSGTRLTVV.

The chain joins TRBV25-1 to TRBJ1-2; the match to TRBD1 covers 10 bases. Germline values: CDR1 MGHDK, CDR2 SYGVNS. V lost 3 bases and J lost 4; bases outside the gene matches: 8. The CDR3 has 16 amino acids. This chain's CDR3 is CASSESRDRGLYGYTF. CDR3 nucleotide sequence: TGTGCCAGCAGTGAGTCCCGGGACAGGGGACTCTATGGCTACACCTTC.

This chain connects TRBV11-2 to TRBJ2-7; D unclear. Germline assignment: CDR1 SGHAT and CDR2 FQNNGV. The CDR3 sequence is 13 residues long. Trimming removed 8 bases from V and 0 bases from J, with 11 bases in between. The CDR3 coding sequence is TGTGCCAGCCAATCCTTCCCCTCCTACGAGCAGTACTTC. Residues: CASQSFPSYEQYF.

V is TRBV5-6 and J is TRBJ1-1; D gene uncertain. CDR1 is SGHDT, CDR2 YYEEEE, per germline. The CDR3 contains 19 residues. V was trimmed by 2 bases and J by 1 base, leaving 24 bases between them. The CDR3 nucleotides are TGTGCCAGCAGCTTTTATATTCGGAGGGAGACTGACTGGAACACTGAAGCTTTCTTT. Encoded protein: CASSFYIRRETDWNTEAFF.

As for this clone: Other DNA variants within this sample encode the same CDR3. J is TRBJ2-1 and V is TRBV30, with 10 positions matching TRBD2. V gave up 0 bases and J gave up 10 bases; unmatched junction bases: 0. The CDR3 is 12 amino acids. Germline assignment: CDR1 GTSNPN and CDR2 SVGIG (reference sequence). CDR3 protein: CAWSVLAGEQFF. The DNA of the CDR3 is TGTGCCTGGAGTGTACTAGCGGGAGAGCAGTTCTTC. Full variable domain (outside the CDR3, taken from reference TRBV30 and TRBJ2-1): SQTIHQWPATLVQPVGSPLSLECTVEGTSNPNLYWYRQAAGRGLQLLFYSVGIGQISSEVPQNLSASRPQDRQFILSSKKLLLSDSGFYLCAWSVLAGEQFFGPGTRLTVL.

J is TRBJ1-1 and V is TRBV29-1; the match to TRBD1 covers 7 bases. This CDR3 has 14 amino acids. V lost 7 bases and J lost 3; bases outside the gene matches: 11. The V gene's germline CDR1 is SQVTM and CDR2 ANQGSEA. CDR3: CSAYKGTDHTEAFF. CDR3 nucleotide sequence: TGCAGCGCTTATAAAGGGACAGATCACACTGAAGCTTTCTTT.

The V call is TRBV7-2, the J call TRBJ2-7; 13 bases are shared with TRBD2. Germline V gene data show CDR1 as SGHTA and CDR2 as FQGNSA. J gave up 5 bases and V 4 bases, and 5 bases lay outside the gene matches. This CDR3 has 15 residues. CDR3 sequence reads: CASSWTSGSIDEQYF. The CDR3 region has the DNA TGTGCCAGCAGCTGGACTAGCGGGAGTATCGACGAGCAGTACTTC. Full variable domain (outside the CDR3, taken from reference TRBV7-2 and TRBJ2-7): GAGVSQSPSNKVTEKGKDVELRCDPISGHTALYWYRQSLGQGLEFLIYFQGNSAPDKSGLPSDRFSAERTGGSVSTLTIQRTQQEDSAVYLCASSWTSGSIDEQYFGPGTRLTVT.

This rearrangement joins TRBV11-2 to TRBJ1-2; TRBD1 agrees at 9 bases. The CDR3 is made up of 12 amino acids. V lost 4 bases and J lost 6; bases outside the gene matches: 0. Germline-derived CDR1 and CDR2 are SGHAT and FQNNGV. CDR3 sequence reads: CASSWTGDGYTF. The CDR3 coding sequence is TGTGCCAGCAGCTGGACAGGGGATGGCTACACCTTC.